Listed below are T cell receptor beta chains from one sample, sequenced in a study of T cell changes during pregnancy in multiple sclerosis. Assay: immunoSEQ multiplex PCR; the TCRdb copy retains only in-frame clones and omits some. The table lists 65,000 to 90,000 clones, over 90% of them singletons. Specimen: CD4+ T cells from peripheral blood mononuclear cells, collected after pregnancy. Receptors originate from a female donor with multiple sclerosis, enrolled in a pregnancy study. The CDR3 runs from the conserved cysteine through the conserved F or W. The D gene is left open where the match is weak. Some rows mark clone size as missing; the rest say once, few, many or name a class of expanded clone.

j_call: TRBJ2-2
clone_size: .
v_call: TRBV6-5
d_call: .
cdr3_aa: CASSYEGPSGELFF
cdr3_nt: TGTGCCAGCAGTTACGAGGGTCCCTCCGGGGAGCTGTTTTTT

j_call: TRBJ1-3
clone_size: .
v_call: TRBV6-1
d_call: .
cdr3_aa: CASSGGLNGNTIYF
cdr3_nt: TGTGCCAGCAGTGGCGGACTTAATGGAAACACCATATATTTT

j_call: TRBJ2-7
clone_size: .
v_call: TRBV23-1
d_call: .
cdr3_aa: CASRPKGVLEQYF
cdr3_nt: TGCGCCAGCAGACCCAAGGGGGTCCTCGAGCAGTACTTC

j_call: TRBJ1-1
clone_size: .
v_call: TRBV5-1
d_call: TRBD1
cdr3_aa: CASSLSVSGQGAFF
cdr3_nt: TGCGCCAGCAGCTTGTCGGTATCGGGACAGGGAGCTTTCTTT

j_call: TRBJ2-3
clone_size: once
v_call: TRBV11-2
d_call: TRBD1
cdr3_aa: CASSLEGGLAADTQYF
cdr3_nt: TGTGCCAGCAGCTTAGAAGGGGGCCTAGCTGCAGATACGCAGTATTTT

j_call: TRBJ2-5
clone_size: .
v_call: TRBV5-1
d_call: .
cdr3_aa: CASSPTAAEGTQYF
cdr3_nt: TGCGCCAGCAGCCCGACCGCGGCAGAAGGGACCCAGTACTTC

j_call: TRBJ1-4
clone_size: .
v_call: TRBV5-6
d_call: .
cdr3_aa: CASSFFPSLNEKLFF
cdr3_nt: TGTGCCAGCAGCTTCTTCCCGAGCCTTAATGAAAAACTGTTTTTT

j_call: TRBJ2-7
clone_size: .
v_call: TRBV5-4
d_call: TRBD1
cdr3_aa: CASSPQGGPYEQYF
cdr3_nt: TGTGCCAGCAGCCCACAGGGGGGTCCCTACGAGCAGTACTTC

j_call: TRBJ2-1
clone_size: .
v_call: TRBV9
d_call: .
cdr3_aa: CASSVGSGSYNEQFF
cdr3_nt: TGTGCCAGCAGCGTAGGAAGCGGGTCCTACAATGAGCAGTTCTTC

j_call: TRBJ1-1
clone_size: once
v_call: TRBV6-5
d_call: TRBD1
cdr3_aa: CASSYRTGGFGTEAFF
cdr3_nt: TGTGCCAGCAGTTACCGGACAGGGGGCTTCGGTACTGAAGCTTTCTTT

j_call: TRBJ1-4
clone_size: .
v_call: TRBV5-4
d_call: .
cdr3_aa: CASSPELQATNEKLFF
cdr3_nt: TGTGCCAGCAGCCCGGAGCTACAGGCAACTAATGAAAAACTGTTTTTT

j_call: TRBJ1-1
clone_size: .
v_call: TRBV9
d_call: .
cdr3_aa: CASSWARENTEAFF
cdr3_nt: TGTGCCAGCAGTTGGGCGCGGGAGAACACTGAAGCTTTCTTT

j_call: TRBJ1-2
clone_size: few
v_call: TRBV5-1
d_call: .
cdr3_aa: CASSLGLGVLNYGYTF
cdr3_nt: TGCGCCAGCAGCTTGGGGCTAGGTGTTCTCAACTATGGCTACACCTTC

j_call: TRBJ2-7
clone_size: once
v_call: TRBV10-3
d_call: TRBD2
cdr3_aa: CAISPGLAGAYEQYF
cdr3_nt: TGTGCCATCAGTCCGGGACTAGCGGGGGCCTACGAGCAGTACTTC

j_call: TRBJ1-5
clone_size: .
v_call: TRBV18
d_call: TRBD1
cdr3_aa: CASSPAGGNQPQHF
cdr3_nt: TGTGCCAGCTCACCCGCAGGGGGAAATCAGCCCCAGCATTTT

j_call: TRBJ2-1
clone_size: .
v_call: TRBV19
d_call: .
cdr3_aa: CASSIRTSSSYNEQFF
cdr3_nt: TGTGCCAGTAGTATCCGGACTTCCAGCTCCTACAATGAGCAGTTCTTC

j_call: TRBJ2-2
clone_size: .
v_call: TRBV18
d_call: .
cdr3_aa: CASSLDRRNTGELFF
cdr3_nt: TGTGCCAGCTCACTCGACAGGCGTAACACCGGGGAGCTGTTTTTT

j_call: TRBJ1-5
clone_size: .
v_call: TRBV5-1
d_call: .
cdr3_aa: CASSLVGGAGNQPQHF
cdr3_nt: TGCGCCAGCAGCTTGGTTGGGGGGGCAGGCAATCAGCCCCAGCATTTT

j_call: TRBJ2-1
clone_size: .
v_call: TRBV9
d_call: TRBD2
cdr3_aa: CASSPGTSGGIPKLNEQFF
cdr3_nt: TGTGCCAGCAGCCCCGGGACTAGCGGGGGGATACCCAAACTCAATGAGCAGTTCTTC

j_call: TRBJ1-4
clone_size: .
v_call: TRBV28
d_call: .
cdr3_aa: CASSFSGWRDEKLFF
cdr3_nt: TGTGCCAGCAGTTTCTCGGGCTGGCGGGATGAAAAACTGTTTTTT

j_call: TRBJ1-1
clone_size: .
v_call: TRBV4-1
d_call: TRBD1
cdr3_aa: CASSQTGADNLGAFF
cdr3_nt: TGCGCCAGCAGCCAGACAGGGGCCGATAACTTGGGAGCTTTCTTT

j_call: TRBJ1-1
clone_size: .
v_call: TRBV28
d_call: .
cdr3_aa: CATLLTTEAFF
cdr3_nt: TGTGCCACCCTACTCACCACTGAAGCTTTCTTT

j_call: TRBJ2-3
clone_size: .
v_call: TRBV9
d_call: TRBD1
cdr3_aa: CASSVGDRALDTQYF
cdr3_nt: TGTGCCAGCAGCGTAGGAGACAGGGCATTAGATACGCAGTATTTT

j_call: TRBJ2-7
clone_size: .
v_call: TRBV28
d_call: TRBD1
cdr3_aa: CASSGQDISYEQYF
cdr3_nt: TGTGCCAGCAGCGGACAGGATATTTCCTACGAGCAGTACTTC

j_call: TRBJ2-3
clone_size: .
v_call: TRBV5-1
d_call: TRBD1
cdr3_aa: CASSKDRGQDTQYF
cdr3_nt: TGCGCCAGCAGCAAGGACAGGGGGCAGGATACGCAGTATTTT